The clone carrying this T cell receptor beta chain was found once. Per the study methods: Amplification of reference gene primers was used by the study to estimate nucleated cell counts. The assay was immunoSEQ multiplex PCR, and TCRdb's table has in-frame clones only and misses some. From that table come the V and J calls and clone size; the DNA was used to work out D and trimming. The table has roughly 390,000 clones, more than 75% seen once. This specimen comes from a study of blood T cell repertoires in COVID-19. On the study more broadly: Sites in the United States, Italy and Spain provided acute and convalescent COVID-19 samples. From T cells, B-cell-depleted T cells, or PBMCs came the material, which was cDNA or gDNA.

From germline, CDR1 is SGDLS and CDR2 YYNGEE. Trimming stripped 3 bases from V and 0 bases from J, with 14 bases between. The CDR3 has 16 residues. Patients of the Seattle cohort, enrolled during active infection, were followed longitudinally. This clonotype originated in a woman aged 30 to 39 with COVID-19, enrolled during active disease. The specimen sequenced was peripheral blood. The chain joins TRBV9 to TRBJ2-3; maybe TRBD2 (5 bases). CDR3 sequence reads: CASSAAWSGSTDTQYF. For the CDR3, the DNA is TGTGCCAGCAGCGCCGCCTGGAGCGGTAGCACAGATACGCAGTATTTT.